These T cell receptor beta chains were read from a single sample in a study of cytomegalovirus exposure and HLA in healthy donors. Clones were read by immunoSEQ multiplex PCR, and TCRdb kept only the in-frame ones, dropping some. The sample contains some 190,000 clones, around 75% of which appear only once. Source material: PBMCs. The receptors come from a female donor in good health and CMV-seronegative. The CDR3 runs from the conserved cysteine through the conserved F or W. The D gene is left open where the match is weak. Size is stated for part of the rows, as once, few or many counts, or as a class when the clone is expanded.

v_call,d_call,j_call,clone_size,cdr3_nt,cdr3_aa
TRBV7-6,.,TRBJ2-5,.,TGTGCCAGCAGCCCCTTGGGGAGGAGTGAGGCCCAAGAGACCCAGTACTTC,CASSPLGRSEAQETQYF
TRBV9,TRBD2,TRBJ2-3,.,TGTGCCAGCAGCGGGACTAGCGGGAGGTTAGATACGCAGTATTTT,CASSGTSGRLDTQYF
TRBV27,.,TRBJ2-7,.,TGTGCCAGCACCGAGCTAGGGGGTAGAGAGCAGTACTTC,CASTELGGREQYF
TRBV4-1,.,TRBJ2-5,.,TGCGCCAGCAGCCCCCACCGGGACTTACAAGAGACCCAGTACTTC,CASSPHRDLQETQYF
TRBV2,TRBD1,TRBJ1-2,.,TGTGCCAGCTCGGGACAGAGTTATGGCTACACCTTC,CASSGQSYGYTF
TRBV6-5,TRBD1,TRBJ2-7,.,TGTGCCAGCAGTTACTCGATAACAGGGGACGAGCAGTACTTC,CASSYSITGDEQYF
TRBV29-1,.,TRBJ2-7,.,TGCAGCGTTGGCAGGGGCCCCTCCTACGAGCAGTACTTC,CSVGRGPSYEQYF
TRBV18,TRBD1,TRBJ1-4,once,TGTGCCAGCTCACCATTTCCCCAGGGGGGTGAAAAACTGTTTTTT,CASSPFPQGGEKLFF
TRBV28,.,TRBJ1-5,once,TGTGCCAGCGAGGGCAGCTCCTATAGCAATCAGCCCCAGCATTTT,CASEGSSYSNQPQHF
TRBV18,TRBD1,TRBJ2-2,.,TGTGCCAGCTCACCAAGACAGGGATCCCCCCTCGTGGAGCTGTTTTTT,CASSPRQGSPLVELFF
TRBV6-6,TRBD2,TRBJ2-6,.,TGTGCCGGGCAGACTAGCGGGAGTCCTGGGGCCAACGTCCTGACTTTC,CAGQTSGSPGANVLTF
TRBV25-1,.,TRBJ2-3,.,TGTGCCAGCAGTGGCTCCTCCGGGACAAGGGCCAACACAGATACGCAGTATTTT,CASSGSSGTRANTDTQYF
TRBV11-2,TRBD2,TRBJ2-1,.,TGTGCCAGCAGCTTGGGTAGCGGGGGGGGTTACAATGAGCAGTTCTTC,CASSLGSGGGYNEQFF
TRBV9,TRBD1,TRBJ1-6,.,TGTGCCAGCAGCCGGGACAGGGATCGGTCACCCCTCCACTTT,CASSRDRDRSPLHF
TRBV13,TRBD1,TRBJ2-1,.,TGTGCCAGCAGCCCCTCTGGGACAGGGGGGAATGAGCAGTTCTTC,CASSPSGTGGNEQFF
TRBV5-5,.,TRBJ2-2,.,TGTGCCAGCAGCTACGGTGCCCCAGGGACCGGGGAGCTGTTTTTT,CASSYGAPGTGELFF
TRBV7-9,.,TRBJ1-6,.,TGTTCCAGCAGCCTGACAGGAGTTAATTCACCCCTCCACTTT,CSSSLTGVNSPLHF
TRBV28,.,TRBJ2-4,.,TGTGCCAGCAGCGAGTCCCGAAACATTCAGTACTTC,CASSESRNIQYF
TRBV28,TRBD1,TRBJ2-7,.,TGTGCCAGCAGTACAGGACAGGGTCCCTACGAGCAGTACTTC,CASSTGQGPYEQYF
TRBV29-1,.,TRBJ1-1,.,TGCAGCGTTGAAGCCACGGAGGTGAACACTGAAGCTTTCTTT,CSVEATEVNTEAFF
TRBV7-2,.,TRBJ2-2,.,TGTGCCAGCAGCTTCGCAGGACTGGTAAACACCGGGGAGCTGTTTTTT,CASSFAGLVNTGELFF
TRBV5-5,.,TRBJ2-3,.,TGTGCCAGCGGGCCGGGGGTCGCAGATACGCAGTATTTT,CASGPGVADTQYF